This TCR beta chain was retrieved from a study of response to subunit inactivated influenza vaccine. This CDR3 comprises 16 residues. V was pared by 3 bases and J by 6 bases, with 10 bases of the junction left unmatched. The germline gives CDR1 SGHVS, CDR2 FNYEAQ. MiXCR, run by TCRdb on the RT-PCR reads, gives a single entry per CDR3 protein. The sample holds under 550,000 distinct CDR3 sequences, approximately 7.3% seen once. In this sample, this clonotype turned up a few times. Its antigen is not identified. Findings and limits, study-wide: Each seasonal influenza vaccination recruits few new T cells, the authors suggested.

The clonotype comes from a man aged 50-75 years who received an inactivated influenza vaccine. This rearrangement joins TRBV7-6 to TRBJ2-2, with TRBD1 matching over 7 bases. Sample: PBMCs from blood, taken less than 30 months after vaccination. This chain's CDR3 is CASSFGLRQGAGELFF. The CDR3 DNA reads as TGTGCCAGCAGCTTTGGCTTACGACAGGGTGCCGGGGAGCTGTTTTTT.